These 7 T cell receptor beta chains originate from one sample sequenced in a study of T cell responses to AZD1222 COVID-19 vaccine. Data came from immunoSEQ multiplex PCR; TCRdb stores just in-frame clones and leaves some out. The sample yields 110,000 to 150,000 clones, more than 80% seen once. Sequenced here: peripheral blood, sampled on day 0 of AZD1222 vaccination. Source of these receptors: an adult in good health.

CDR3 bases: TGTGCCAGCAGATCGAACACCGGGGAGCTGTTTTTT. Translating it yields CASRSNTGELFF. This chain connects TRBV28 to TRBJ2-2, with no clear D. With 6 bases removed from V and 0 bases from J, the gap between germline ends came to 2 bases. The CDR3 extends over 12 amino acids. Germline assignment: CDR1 MDHEN and CDR2 SYDVKM.

There are a few counts of this clone. The chain couples TRBV5-4 to TRBJ1-3; no clear D gene. CDR1 and CDR2 from the germline V gene are SGHNT and YYREEE (reference sequence). The length of the CDR3 is 16 residues. V shed 5 bases and J shed 3 bases, with 18 bases lying between them. The CDR3 DNA follows: TGTGCCAGCAGTCCCGGTGCTGGTGGCCGTGGAAACACCATATATTTT. It codes for CASSPGAGGRGNTIYF.

This clone was recorded only once. The V gene is TRBV2, the J gene TRBJ1-2; 9 bases fit TRBD1. After removal of 3 bases from V and 5 bases from J, the junction contained 7 bases not matched to a gene. Per germline, CDR1 SNHLY and CDR2 FYNNEI. The CDR3 consists of 15 residues. The CDR3 spells CASSENRGLRYGYTF. The CDR3 DNA reads as TGTGCCAGCAGTGAGAACAGGGGGCTACGATATGGCTACACCTTC.

This clone has only a few counts. V gene TRBV6-6 combines with J gene TRBJ1-6; 9 bases are a match to TRBD1. Germline V CDR1 and CDR2: MNHNY, SVGAGI (reference sequence). There are 14 residues in the CDR3. J gave up 10 bases and V 4 bases, and 5 bases lay outside the gene matches. The CDR3 reads CASSSRTGESPLHF. The CDR3 nucleotides read TGTGCCAGCAGTTCCCGGACAGGGGAATCACCCCTCCACTTT.

The chain employs TRBV28 and TRBJ1-6; TRBD1 might be the D (5 bases). Per germline, CDR1 MDHEN and CDR2 SYDVKM. Trimming cost V 6 bases and J 6 bases, with 15 bases left between them. CDR3 size: 15 residues. The CDR3 region has the DNA TGTGCCAGCAGCCGGTCGGGACCGCTTAATTCACCCCTCCACTTT. Translation gives CASSRSGPLNSPLHF.

This clone was seen a few times. The rearrangement uses TRBV6-5 and TRBJ1-4; D gene unclear. V was cut by 6 bases and J by 8 bases, with 19 bases left in between. The CDR3 has 15 amino acids. Looked up from germline, CDR1 is MNHEY and CDR2 is SVGAGI. The DNA of the CDR3 is TGTGCCAGCAGCCCCGGCGCGGATCCTCTCGAAAAACTGTTTTTT. Residues: CASSPGADPLEKLFF.

The chain employs TRBV4-2 and TRBJ2-3, with 16 bases matching TRBD2. The trim removed 4 bases at V and 4 bases at J, leaving 5 bases unmatched. CDR1 is LGHNA, CDR2 YNFKEQ, per germline. CDR3 length equals 17 residues. The CDR3 sequence: CASSREGLAGGPDTQYF. The CDR3 DNA follows: TGTGCCAGCAGCCGGGAGGGACTAGCGGGGGGGCCAGATACGCAGTATTTT.